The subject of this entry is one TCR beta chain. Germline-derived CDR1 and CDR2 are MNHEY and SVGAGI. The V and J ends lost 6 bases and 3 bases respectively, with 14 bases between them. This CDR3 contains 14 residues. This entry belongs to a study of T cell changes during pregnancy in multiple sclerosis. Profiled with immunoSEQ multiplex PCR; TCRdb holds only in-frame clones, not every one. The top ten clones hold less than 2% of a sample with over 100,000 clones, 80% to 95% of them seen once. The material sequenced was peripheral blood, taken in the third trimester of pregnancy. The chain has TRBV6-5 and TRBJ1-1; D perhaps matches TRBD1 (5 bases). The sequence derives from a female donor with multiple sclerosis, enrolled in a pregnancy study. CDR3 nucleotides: TGTGCCAGCAGAAGGCCTCCGGGGGACACTGAAGCTTTCTTT. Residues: CASRRPPGDTEAFF.